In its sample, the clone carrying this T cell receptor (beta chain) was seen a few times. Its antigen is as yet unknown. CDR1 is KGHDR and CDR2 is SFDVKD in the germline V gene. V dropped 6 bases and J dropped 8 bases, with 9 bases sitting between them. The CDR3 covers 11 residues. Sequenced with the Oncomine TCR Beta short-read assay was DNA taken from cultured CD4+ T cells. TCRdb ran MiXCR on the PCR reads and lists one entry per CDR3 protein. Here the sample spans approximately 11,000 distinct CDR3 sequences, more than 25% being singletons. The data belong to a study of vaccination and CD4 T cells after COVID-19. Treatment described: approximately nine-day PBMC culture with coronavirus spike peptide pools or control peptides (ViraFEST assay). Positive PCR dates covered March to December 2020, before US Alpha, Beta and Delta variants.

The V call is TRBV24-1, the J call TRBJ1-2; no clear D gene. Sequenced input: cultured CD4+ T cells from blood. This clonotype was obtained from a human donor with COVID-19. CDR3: CATSPSGGYTF. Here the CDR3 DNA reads TGTGCCACCAGTCCCTCGGGAGGCTACACCTTC.